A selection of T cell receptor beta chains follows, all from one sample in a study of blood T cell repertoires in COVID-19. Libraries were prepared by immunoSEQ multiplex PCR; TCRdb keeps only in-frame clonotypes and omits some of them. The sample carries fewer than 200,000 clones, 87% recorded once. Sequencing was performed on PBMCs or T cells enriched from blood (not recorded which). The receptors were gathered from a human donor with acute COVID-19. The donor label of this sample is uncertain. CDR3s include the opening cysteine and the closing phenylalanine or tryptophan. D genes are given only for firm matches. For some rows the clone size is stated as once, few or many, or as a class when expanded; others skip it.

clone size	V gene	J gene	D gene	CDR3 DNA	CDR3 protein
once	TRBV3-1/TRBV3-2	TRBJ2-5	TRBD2	TGTGCCAGCAGATTCAGCGGGGGGGCCGGGACCCAGTACTTC	CASRFSGGAGTQYF
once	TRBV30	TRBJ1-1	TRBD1	TGTGCCTGGGGACAGGGGGCGTGGGACACTGAAGCTTTCTTT	CAWGQGAWDTEAFF
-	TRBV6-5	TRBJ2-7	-	TGTGCCAGCAGTCCCTCTCCGGGTCTATACGAGCAGTACTTC	CASSPSPGLYEQYF
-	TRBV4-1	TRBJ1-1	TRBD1	TGCGCCAGCAGCCAGACAGGGGCGGGCACTGAAGCTTTCTTT	CASSQTGAGTEAFF
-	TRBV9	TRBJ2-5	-	TGTGCCAGCAGCGAGGGGAACCCACAAGAGACCCAGTACTTC	CASSEGNPQETQYF
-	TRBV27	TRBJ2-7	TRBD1	TGTGCCAGCAGTCTTCGGACAGGTCCCCCCTACGAGCAGTACTTC	CASSLRTGPPYEQYF
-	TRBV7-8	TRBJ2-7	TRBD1	TGTGCCAGCAGCTCCCCGGACAGGGGGCAATACGAGCAGTACTTC	CASSSPDRGQYEQYF
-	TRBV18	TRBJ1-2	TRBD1	TGTGCCAGCTCACCCGACAGGGAATTTGGCTACACCTTC	CASSPDREFGYTF
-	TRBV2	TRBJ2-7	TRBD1	TGTGCCAGCAGGCCCCAGGGGGCCCCCTACGAGCAGTACTTC	CASRPQGAPYEQYF
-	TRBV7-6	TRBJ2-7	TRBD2	TGTGCCAGCAGCTTTTATCCTTCGGGACTAGCATCCTACGAGCAGTACTTC	CASSFYPSGLASYEQYF
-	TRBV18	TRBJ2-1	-	TGTGCCAGCTCAGCAGGGTGGAACTCCTACAATGAGCAGTTCTTC	CASSAGWNSYNEQFF
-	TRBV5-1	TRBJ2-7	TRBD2	TGCGCCAGCAGCTTGCTAGCGGGGGTGGGGAGCTCCTACGAGCAGTACTTC	CASSLLAGVGSSYEQYF
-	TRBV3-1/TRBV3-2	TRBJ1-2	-	TGTGCCAGCAGCCAAGTCAGGGGTACTACTACTAACTATGGCTACACCTTC	CASSQVRGTTTNYGYTF
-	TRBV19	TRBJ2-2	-	TGTGCCGCTAAGAAGACAGGCTCGAACACCGGGGAGCTGTTTTTT	CAAKKTGSNTGELFF
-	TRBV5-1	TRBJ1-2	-	TGCGCCAGCAGCTTGAACATCGACTATGGCTACACCTTC	CASSLNIDYGYTF
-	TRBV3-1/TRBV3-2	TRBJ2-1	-	TGTGCCAGCAGCCACCAAAAGGGGCGTTACAATGAGCAGTTCTTC	CASSHQKGRYNEQFF
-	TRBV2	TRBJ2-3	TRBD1	TGTGCCAGCAGGTCGGGACAGGGGCACACAGATACGCAGTATTTT	CASRSGQGHTDTQYF
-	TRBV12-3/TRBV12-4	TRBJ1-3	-	TGTGCCAGCAGTTTCGTCTCTGGAAACACCATATATTTT	CASSFVSGNTIYF
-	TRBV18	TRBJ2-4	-	TGTGCCAGCTCACGACCGTACGGCAGGGGACCTGATATGCTAGCCAAAAACATTCAGTACTTC	CASSRPYGRGPDMLAKNIQYF
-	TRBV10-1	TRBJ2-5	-	TGCGCCAGCAGAGGCAGGGTAAGAGAGACCCAGTACTTC	CASRGRVRETQYF
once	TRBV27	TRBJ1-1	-	TGTGCCAGCAGTAGCGTAACAAGAGGGACTGAAGCTTTCTTT	CASSSVTRGTEAFF
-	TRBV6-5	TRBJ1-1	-	TGTGCCAGCAAACCCTTCGGGGGGACTGAAGCTTTCTTT	CASKPFGGTEAFF
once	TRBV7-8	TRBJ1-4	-	TGTGCCAGCAGCTTAGCGCGACTAAGTAGGGAAAAACTGTTTTTT	CASSLARLSREKLFF
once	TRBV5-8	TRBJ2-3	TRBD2	TGTGCCAGCAGCTCGCAACCGACTAGCGCCAGCACAGATACGCAGTATTTT	CASSSQPTSASTDTQYF
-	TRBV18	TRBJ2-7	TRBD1	TGTGCCAGCTCACCTCAACTTCTTCGGGACAGGTCCTACGAGCAGTACTTC	CASSPQLLRDRSYEQYF
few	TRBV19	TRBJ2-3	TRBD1	TGTGCCAGTAGTGCCTTGGGTGGAGGACAGGGAGTAACAGATACGCAGTATTTT	CASSALGGGQGVTDTQYF
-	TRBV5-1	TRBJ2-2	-	TGCGCCAGCAGCTTCGGGGGGCGCATTTTGAACACCGGGGAGCTGTTTTTT	CASSFGGRILNTGELFF
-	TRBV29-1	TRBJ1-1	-	TGCAGCGTTGAAGATCTAGGGAGGGGAACTATGAACACTGAAGCTTTCTTT	CSVEDLGRGTMNTEAFF
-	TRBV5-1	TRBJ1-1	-	TGCGCCAGCAGCTTGGCGTTCAAGGGGGCTGAAGCTTTCTTT	CASSLAFKGAEAFF
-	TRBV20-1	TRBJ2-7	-	TGCAGTGCTAGTAGAGGACAGCCCTACGAGCAGTACTTC	CSASRGQPYEQYF
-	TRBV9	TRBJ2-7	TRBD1	TGTGCCAGCAGCGTCGGACAGGGGGCCTACGAGCAGTACTTC	CASSVGQGAYEQYF
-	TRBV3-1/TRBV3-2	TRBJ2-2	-	TGTGCCAGCCGGGGGTACACCGGGGAGCTGTTTTTT	CASRGYTGELFF
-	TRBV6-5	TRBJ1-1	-	TGTGCCAGCAGTCTTTACAACAGGGCCACTGAAGCTTTCTTT	CASSLYNRATEAFF
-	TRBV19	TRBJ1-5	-	TGTGCCAGTAGTATCCCCAGGGTGGCGGGCAATCAGCCCCAGCATTTT	CASSIPRVAGNQPQHF
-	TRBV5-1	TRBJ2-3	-	TGCGCCAGCAGCTTGGGTGGGGGGACAGATACGCAGTATTTT	CASSLGGGTDTQYF
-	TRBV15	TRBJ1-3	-	TGTGCCACCAGCAGAGGCCAGGGAAGGGGGGGAAACACCATATATTTT	CATSRGQGRGGNTIYF
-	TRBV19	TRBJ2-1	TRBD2	TGTGCCAGTAGTTTCGCCGGGGGGGATGAGCAGTTCTTC	CASSFAGGDEQFF
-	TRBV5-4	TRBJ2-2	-	TGTGCCAGCAGTCCTAGGGGCGGTAACACCGGGGAGCTGTTTTTT	CASSPRGGNTGELFF
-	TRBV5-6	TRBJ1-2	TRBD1	TGTGCCAGCAGCTTGGGACAGGGCGGAGGGTTAGGGGGCTACACCTTC	CASSLGQGGGLGGYTF
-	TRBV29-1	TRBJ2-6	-	TGCAGCGTTGTTTCGGTTGCCGGGGCCAACGTCCTGACTTTC	CSVVSVAGANVLTF
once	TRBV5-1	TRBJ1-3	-	TGCGCCAGCAGCTTGGAAGGGGGCTCTGGAAACACCATATATTTT	CASSLEGGSGNTIYF
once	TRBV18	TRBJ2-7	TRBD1	TGTGCCAGCTCACCAAGGGACAGCTCCTACGAGCAGTACTTC	CASSPRDSSYEQYF
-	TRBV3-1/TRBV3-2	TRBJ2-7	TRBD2	TGTGCCAGCAGCCAATATAGCGGGGGGGCCTTTGGGTCCTACGAGCAGTACTTC	CASSQYSGGAFGSYEQYF
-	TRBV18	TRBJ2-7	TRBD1	TGTGCCAGCTCGCCAGGGACAGGGGTGGGCGAGCAGTACTTC	CASSPGTGVGEQYF
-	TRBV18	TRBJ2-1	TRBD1	TGTGCCAGCTCCCGGGCAGGGGGCGCGGGAAATGAGCAGTTCTTC	CASSRAGGAGNEQFF
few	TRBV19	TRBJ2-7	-	TGTGCCAGTAGTATAGGACAGGAGAGTCACGAGCAGTACTTC	CASSIGQESHEQYF